This T cell receptor (beta chain) was sequenced for a study of Graves' ophthalmopathy and Graves' hyperthyroidism. CDR3 regions of TCR beta were amplified from RNA transcripts. An opening RT-PCR round employed HTBI primers and preceded a second-round multiplex PCR. TCRdb re-called the multiplex PCR reads through MiXCR, storing one row per CDR3 protein. Among around 1.1 million distinct CDR3 sequences, roughly 35% were seen once, and the ten largest hold around 10%. Other autoimmune diseases, uncontrolled infections, pregnancy and lactation each led to patient exclusion. Orbital computed tomography, thyroid ultrasound, TRAb, serum thyroxine and clinical symptoms formed the basis of diagnosis. This CDR3 is 15 amino acids long. Per the germline V gene, CDR1 is MNHEY and CDR2 is SMNVEV (reference sequence). Trimming took 6 bases from V and 7 from J; bases not matched to a gene: 14. Whole-study results and caveats: Clonotypes were expanded in thyroid at above 0.001 frequency, and most also appeared in blood.

This clonotype was counted between two and nine times. No antigen is known for it. This clonotype was obtained from an adult man with Graves' hyperthyroidism. The chain combines TRBV27 with TRBJ2-7; 8 bases match TRBD1. Sequencing was performed on peripheral blood or thyroid tissue (not recorded which). CDR3 DNA sequence: TGTGCCAGCAGCCTTGCTACAGGGGGGTACGGGGAGCAGTACTTC. Translation: CASSLATGGYGEQYF.